This is a list of T cell receptor beta chains from one sample in a study of T-cell reconstitution after alpha-beta-depleted transplantation in children. MiXCR, applied by TCRdb to the PCR reads, yields one record per CDR3 protein. The sample yields about 830,000 distinct CDR3 sequences, roughly 15% seen once. Sequenced material: PBMCs, mostly from graft donor cells, taken 360 days after TCRalphabeta/CD19-depleted stem cell transplant. The receptor set was obtained from a male patient between 10 and 17 years old who had a stem cell transplant for acute lymphoblastic leukemia, so the T cells may come from the graft donor. Both conserved end residues are part of each CDR3. D genes are given only for firm matches. Clone size is stated in some rows and not others, as once, few, many or a class when expanded.

j_call: TRBJ1-6
clone_size: many
d_call: .
v_call: TRBV7-9
cdr3_aa: CASGGHPLHF
cdr3_nt: TGTGCCAGCGGGGGACATCCCCTCCACTTT

j_call: TRBJ2-7
clone_size: .
d_call: TRBD1
v_call: TRBV7-9
cdr3_aa: CASSARTGASYEQYF
cdr3_nt: TGTGCCAGCAGCGCCCGGACAGGGGCCTCCTACGAGCAGTACTTC

j_call: TRBJ2-7
clone_size: few
d_call: .
v_call: TRBV3-1
cdr3_aa: CASSQDPGPGGEQYF
cdr3_nt: TGTGCCAGCAGCCAAGACCCAGGGCCGGGCGGCGAGCAGTACTTC

j_call: TRBJ2-1
clone_size: many
d_call: .
v_call: TRBV5-1
cdr3_aa: CASRFDGSSYNEQFF
cdr3_nt: TGCGCCAGCAGATTCGACGGGAGCTCCTACAATGAGCAGTTCTTC

j_call: TRBJ2-1
clone_size: few
d_call: TRBD2
v_call: TRBV7-7
cdr3_aa: CASSLGTITSGSYNEQFF
cdr3_nt: TGTGCCAGCAGCTTAGGGACGATTACTAGCGGGAGTTACAATGAGCAGTTCTTC

j_call: TRBJ2-1
clone_size: .
d_call: TRBD2
v_call: TRBV20-1
cdr3_aa: CSARDGTSGSWDNEQFF
cdr3_nt: TGCAGTGCTAGAGATGGGACTAGCGGGAGTTGGGACAATGAGCAGTTCTTC

j_call: TRBJ1-1
clone_size: .
d_call: .
v_call: TRBV28
cdr3_aa: CASSPYHRGGPEAFF
cdr3_nt: TGTGCCAGCAGTCCCTACCACAGAGGGGGGCCTGAAGCTTTCTTT

j_call: TRBJ1-5
clone_size: .
d_call: .
v_call: TRBV2
cdr3_aa: CASSEVGFRQPQHF
cdr3_nt: TGTGCCAGCAGTGAAGTAGGGTTTCGTCAGCCCCAGCATTTT

j_call: TRBJ2-1
clone_size: few
d_call: TRBD2
v_call: TRBV29-1
cdr3_aa: CSGPGGSMNEQFF
cdr3_nt: TGCAGCGGCCCCGGGGGGAGTATGAATGAGCAGTTCTTC

j_call: TRBJ2-7
clone_size: few
d_call: TRBD2
v_call: TRBV5-1
cdr3_aa: CASSLGAGGSSYEQYF
cdr3_nt: TGCGCCAGCAGCTTGGGGGCGGGAGGATCCTCCTACGAGCAGTACTTC

j_call: TRBJ2-2
clone_size: .
d_call: .
v_call: TRBV19
cdr3_aa: CASSIIGQLNTGELFF
cdr3_nt: TGTGCCAGTAGTATTATAGGACAACTAAACACCGGGGAGCTGTTTTTT

j_call: TRBJ2-3
clone_size: .
d_call: TRBD2
v_call: TRBV25-1
cdr3_aa: CASSPLAGGRDTDTQYF
cdr3_nt: TGTGCCAGCAGTCCACTAGCGGGAGGAAGAGACACAGATACGCAGTATTTT

j_call: TRBJ2-3
clone_size: few
d_call: .
v_call: TRBV12-3/TRBV12-4
cdr3_aa: CASSWTRGFKDTQYF
cdr3_nt: TGTGCCAGCAGTTGGACTCGAGGGTTCAAGGATACGCAGTATTTT

j_call: TRBJ2-4
clone_size: few
d_call: TRBD1
v_call: TRBV12-3/TRBV12-4
cdr3_aa: CASSLQGAPAKNIQYF
cdr3_nt: TGTGCCAGCAGTTTGCAGGGGGCGCCGGCCAAAAACATTCAGTACTTC

j_call: TRBJ2-7
clone_size: .
d_call: .
v_call: TRBV12-3/TRBV12-4
cdr3_aa: CASSIGGVDEQYF
cdr3_nt: TGTGCCAGCAGTATCGGTGGTGTCGACGAGCAGTACTTC

j_call: TRBJ1-5
clone_size: .
d_call: TRBD1
v_call: TRBV12-5
cdr3_aa: CASGWGQEPNQPQHF
cdr3_nt: TGTGCTAGTGGTTGGGGACAGGAACCCAATCAGCCCCAGCATTTT

j_call: TRBJ1-5
clone_size: few
d_call: TRBD1
v_call: TRBV19
cdr3_aa: CASSTWDRVTGPQHF
cdr3_nt: TGTGCCAGTAGTACTTGGGACAGGGTGACCGGGCCCCAGCATTTT

j_call: TRBJ1-2
clone_size: many
d_call: .
v_call: TRBV11-2
cdr3_aa: CASSLGGGINYGYTF
cdr3_nt: TGTGCCAGCAGCTTAGGTGGGGGTATTAACTATGGCTACACCTTC

j_call: TRBJ2-5
clone_size: .
d_call: TRBD1
v_call: TRBV29-1
cdr3_aa: CADRDRGQETQYF
cdr3_nt: TGTGCGGACCGGGACAGGGGGCAAGAGACCCAGTACTTC

j_call: TRBJ1-2
clone_size: .
d_call: TRBD1
v_call: TRBV29-1
cdr3_aa: CSVVKGQGAIF
cdr3_nt: TGCAGCGTTGTAAAAGGGCAGGGGGCTATCTTC

j_call: TRBJ2-3
clone_size: few
d_call: TRBD1
v_call: TRBV7-8
cdr3_aa: CASSYQGAYTDTQYF
cdr3_nt: TGTGCCAGCAGCTACCAGGGGGCTTACACAGATACGCAGTATTTT

j_call: TRBJ2-3
clone_size: few
d_call: TRBD2
v_call: TRBV20-1
cdr3_aa: CSARDRLAGPTDTQYF
cdr3_nt: TGCAGTGCTAGAGACCGCCTAGCGGGTCCCACAGATACGCAGTATTTT

j_call: TRBJ2-7
clone_size: .
d_call: .
v_call: TRBV4-1
cdr3_aa: CASSHALTGYEQYF
cdr3_nt: TGCGCCAGCAGCCATGCCCTAACAGGGTACGAGCAGTACTTC

j_call: TRBJ1-1
clone_size: few
d_call: .
v_call: TRBV7-9
cdr3_aa: CASSIRDLNTEAFF
cdr3_nt: TGTGCCAGCAGCATTCGTGACCTGAACACTGAAGCTTTCTTT

j_call: TRBJ2-1
clone_size: .
d_call: .
v_call: TRBV19
cdr3_aa: CASSIDTQGRNYNEQFF
cdr3_nt: TGTGCCAGTAGTATCGACACGCAGGGACGTAACTACAATGAGCAGTTCTTC

j_call: TRBJ2-3
clone_size: few
d_call: TRBD2
v_call: TRBV7-6
cdr3_aa: CASSVPGGGPDTQYF
cdr3_nt: TGTGCCAGCAGCGTGCCCGGGGGAGGGCCAGATACGCAGTATTTT

j_call: TRBJ2-7
clone_size: few
d_call: .
v_call: TRBV5-1
cdr3_aa: CASSLERTLTYEQYF
cdr3_nt: TGCGCCAGCAGCTTGGAAAGGACTCTAACCTACGAGCAGTACTTC

j_call: TRBJ2-3
clone_size: .
d_call: TRBD2
v_call: TRBV9
cdr3_aa: CASSASGTSGSTDTQYF
cdr3_nt: TGTGCCAGCAGCGCCTCCGGGACTAGCGGAAGCACAGATACGCAGTATTTT

j_call: TRBJ2-5
clone_size: .
d_call: TRBD2
v_call: TRBV20-1
cdr3_aa: CSARGRGERGETQYF
cdr3_nt: TGCAGTGCTAGAGGCCGGGGGGAACGAGGAGAGACCCAGTACTTC

j_call: TRBJ2-3
clone_size: few
d_call: .
v_call: TRBV5-1
cdr3_aa: CASRPTSSADTQYF
cdr3_nt: TGCGCCAGCAGGCCCACTAGCTCCGCAGATACGCAGTATTTT

j_call: TRBJ1-1
clone_size: .
d_call: .
v_call: TRBV7-9
cdr3_aa: CASSLRPLNGF
cdr3_nt: TGTGCCAGCAGCTTACGCCCCCTAAACGGCTTT

j_call: TRBJ2-1
clone_size: few
d_call: .
v_call: TRBV5-1
cdr3_aa: CASSLGPAVNEQFF
cdr3_nt: TGCGCCAGCAGCTTGGGACCGGCAGTGAATGAGCAGTTCTTC

j_call: TRBJ2-3
clone_size: .
d_call: TRBD2
v_call: TRBV24-1
cdr3_aa: CATIYRPGLASTDTQYF
cdr3_nt: TGTGCCACCATTTATCGTCCGGGACTAGCGAGCACAGATACGCAGTATTTT

j_call: TRBJ2-2
clone_size: few
d_call: TRBD2
v_call: TRBV4-1
cdr3_aa: CASSQAVLAGVSGTGELFF
cdr3_nt: TGCGCCAGCAGCCAAGCAGTCCTAGCGGGAGTGAGTGGCACCGGGGAGCTGTTTTTT

j_call: TRBJ2-1
clone_size: few
d_call: .
v_call: TRBV5-1
cdr3_aa: CASSRSGTPVYNEQFF
cdr3_nt: TGCGCCAGCAGCCGTTCCGGGACTCCTGTTTACAATGAGCAGTTCTTC